The rows below give T cell receptor beta chains drawn from one sample of a study of blood T cell repertoires in COVID-19. The repertoire was sequenced with immunoSEQ multiplex PCR; TCRdb's copy has only in-frame clones and lacks some. Among over 150,000 clones, 70% to 90% were seen once, and the ten largest hold under 8.5%. Sequenced material: peripheral blood. These TCRs come from a woman aged 55-69 years with COVID-19, enrolled during active disease. The CDR3 runs from the conserved cysteine through the conserved F or W. A D gene is named only where the DNA matches it firmly. Only some rows state a clone size, as once, few, many or a class for expanded clones.

J gene	clone size	V gene	D gene	CDR3 DNA	CDR3 protein
TRBJ2-7	NA	TRBV5-1	NA	TGCGCCAGCAGCTGGAGCAGGGAAGGTGGAGAGCAGTACTTC	CASSWSREGGEQYF
TRBJ1-2	NA	TRBV6-5	NA	TGTGCCAGCGGCAAAGACGGCCGCGGGGGCGGCTACACCTTC	CASGKDGRGGGYTF
TRBJ1-2	NA	TRBV9	NA	TGTGCCAGCAGCGTAGGGGCAGGACTAAACTATGGCTACACCTTC	CASSVGAGLNYGYTF
TRBJ2-4	NA	TRBV3-1/TRBV3-2	NA	TGTGCCAGCAGCCAAAGACTTGAAAACATTCAGTACTTC	CASSQRLENIQYF
TRBJ2-1	NA	TRBV6-4	NA	TGTGCCACGCAAACTTCAGGGGGGAATGAGCAGTTCTTC	CATQTSGGNEQFF
TRBJ1-5	NA	TRBV19	NA	TGTGCCAGTATGATCCAGGCAGTTTCTCAGCCCCAGCATTTT	CASMIQAVSQPQHF
TRBJ1-2	NA	TRBV7-8	NA	TGTGCCAGCAGTGCCCGACAGACTAACTATGGCTACACCTTC	CASSARQTNYGYTF
TRBJ2-4	NA	TRBV13	NA	TGTGCCAGCAGCTTAATCAGGGTAGCCAAAAACATTCAGTACTTC	CASSLIRVAKNIQYF
TRBJ2-1	NA	TRBV5-1	NA	TGCGCCAGCAGCTTGGGAGGGTCCTACAATGAGCAGTTCTTC	CASSLGGSYNEQFF
TRBJ2-1	once	TRBV5-1	NA	TGCGCCAGCAGCCCATCAGCGAGGTACTACTCCTACAATGAGCAGTTCTTC	CASSPSARYYSYNEQFF
TRBJ1-4	NA	TRBV30	TRBD1	TGTGCCTCCTACAGGGGAACTAATGAAAAACTGTTTTTT	CASYRGTNEKLFF
TRBJ1-5	once	TRBV19	NA	TGTGCCAGCCGGGTCAATTCCAATCAGCCCCAGCATTTT	CASRVNSNQPQHF
TRBJ2-4	once	TRBV9	TRBD2	TGTGCCAGCAGCGTAGGCGGGAGGAAGGGAAACATTCAGTACTTC	CASSVGGRKGNIQYF
TRBJ1-4	NA	TRBV11-2	NA	TGTGCCAGCAGCTTACAATCCGGGGTGACTAATGAAAAACTGTTTTTT	CASSLQSGVTNEKLFF
TRBJ2-7	NA	TRBV5-1	NA	TGCGCCAGCAGCTTCGACAGCTACGAGCAGTACTTC	CASSFDSYEQYF
TRBJ2-5	NA	TRBV5-1	TRBD2	TGCGCCAGCAGCACGGGACTAGAAGAGACCCAGTACTTC	CASSTGLEETQYF
TRBJ2-7	NA	TRBV6-5	TRBD2	TGTGCCGCGGGACTAGCGGGAACGCGGCCCGAGCAGTACTTC	CAAGLAGTRPEQYF
TRBJ1-1	NA	TRBV6-1	TRBD1	TGTGCCAGCAGTGAAGGTTGGGACAGCTGGAACACTGAAGCTTTCTTT	CASSEGWDSWNTEAFF
TRBJ1-1	NA	TRBV6-5	TRBD1	TGTGCCAGCAGTTACACGGGACAGGGGGCTGAAGCTTTCTTT	CASSYTGQGAEAFF